Below are 31 T cell receptor beta chains sequenced from a single sample in a study of naive and memory T cell subsets. Notes on the study in general: A few larger clonotypes appeared in naive repertoires, especially CD8, possibly memory cells re-expressing CD45RA.

An equimolar mix of two oligonucleotides served as the beta constant-region primer for TRBC1 and TRBC2. The ligated cDNA underwent four PCR rounds using SP2 and nested alpha and beta constant-region primers. TCRdb fed the UMI-ligation and nested PCR reads into MiXCR, producing one record per CDR3 protein. The data hold over 110,000 distinct CDR3 sequences, with approximately 20% observed a single time. For these receptors, no antigen is known. Sequencing was carried out using naive CD8+ T cells from blood. All receptors come from a human donor in good health.

In this sample, this clonotype turned up a few times. This chain links TRBV29-1 with TRBJ2-7; D possibly corresponds to TRBD2 (6 bases). Germline-derived CDR1 and CDR2 are SQVTM and ANQGSEA. Trimming stripped 8 bases from V and 6 bases from J, with 20 bases between. The CDR3 is made up of 13 amino acids. DNA for the CDR3: TGCAGCTCCCGCGTGTCGGGAGAGACCGAGCAGTACTTC. Translated, it gives CSSRVSGETEQYF.

This clonotype was counted a few times. The chain uses TRBV6-5 and TRBJ2-1, with D perhaps TRBD1 or TRBD2 (10 bases each). CDR1 MNHEY and CDR2 SVGAGI come from the germline V gene. This CDR3 region has 20 residues. V shed 2 bases and J shed 3 bases, with 26 bases lying between them. CDR3 sequence: CASSYPRTGGAGGDYNEQFF. For the CDR3, the DNA is TGTGCCAGCAGTTACCCAAGGACAGGGGGAGCGGGAGGGGACTACAATGAGCAGTTCTTC.

The chain combines TRBV20-1 with TRBJ1-1; D is undetermined. The CDR3 spans 12 residues. V lost 5 bases and J lost 1, with 8 bases in between. Looked up from germline, CDR1 is DFQATT and CDR2 is SNEGSKA (reference sequence). The CDR3 coding sequence is TGCAGTGCTTTGGACGGGAACACTGAAGCTTTCTTT. It translates to CSALDGNTEAFF.

This clonotype was counted between two and nine times. The V call is TRBV3-1, the J call TRBJ2-5; TRBD2 is a possible D gene (6 bases). The CDR3 covers 15 residues. Trimming shortened V by 4 bases and J by 1 base, and 13 bases separated the two germline ends. Germline CDR1 is LGHDT and CDR2 is YNNKEL (reference sequence). DNA of the CDR3: TGTGCCAGCAGCCCCATTCGACTAGTCCAAGAGACCCAGTACTTC. Amino acids: CASSPIRLVQETQYF.

The chain employs TRBV12-3 or TRBV12-4 and TRBJ2-1; a weak D match, TRBD2 (5 bases). This CDR3 has 11 amino acids. V was shortened by 5 bases and J by 10 bases, with 9 bases between the two germline ends. The CDR3 nucleotides read TGTGCCAGCAGTCCGAGGGTAGAGCAGTTCTTC. This sequence encodes CASSPRVEQFF.

This chain uses TRBV20-1 with TRBJ2-1; TRBD1 or TRBD2 may be the D gene (6 bases each). Looked up from germline, CDR1 is DFQATT and CDR2 is SNEGSKA (reference sequence). The CDR3 is made up of 17 amino acids. The V and J ends lost 6 bases and 3 bases respectively, with 24 bases between them. The DNA of the CDR3 is TGCAGTGCCACCCCTACATCGGGGGCGGGAATCTACAATGAGCAGTTCTTC. Translated: CSATPTSGAGIYNEQFF.

This clonotype was counted a few times. The V gene is TRBV7-6, the J gene TRBJ2-3; the D is unclear. The CDR3 is 14 residues long. V was clipped by 4 bases and J by 4 bases, with 12 bases between them. CDR1 SGHVS and CDR2 FNYEAQ come from the germline V gene. The CDR3 protein is CASSSAGRSDTQYF. CDR3 bases: TGTGCCAGCAGCTCCGCCGGACGTTCAGATACGCAGTATTTT.

This clonotype was counted only a few times. The gene calls are TRBV6-5 and TRBJ2-5; 7 bases map to TRBD1. Trimming at V came to 6 bases and at J to 4 bases, leaving 11 bases not matched to a gene. This CDR3 spans 15 amino acids. CDR1 MNHEY and CDR2 SVGAGI come from the germline V gene. The CDR3 DNA reads as TGTGCCAGCAGATTCCTGACAGGGTTGGGAGAGACCCAGTACTTC. It yields the protein CASRFLTGLGETQYF.

J is TRBJ2-7 and V is TRBV28, with 8 bases identical to TRBD2. Germline V gene lookup returns CDR1 MDHEN and CDR2 SYDVKM. With 9 bases clipped from V and 2 bases from J, the junction kept 6 bases outside the gene matches. The CDR3 contains 13 residues. This CDR3 is CASTSGTTYEQYF. CDR3 bases: TGTGCCAGTACTAGCGGAACGACCTACGAGCAGTACTTC.

This clonotype came up a few times. The chain has TRBV7-2 and TRBJ2-2, with 7 bases aligning to TRBD2. CDR1 SGHTA and CDR2 FQGNSA come from the germline V gene. The CDR3 extends over 15 amino acids. J gave up 1 base and V 7 bases, and 6 bases lay outside the gene matches. CDR3 in amino acids: CASTTIAGNTGELFF. Written as DNA, the CDR3 is TGTGCCAGCACCACAATAGCGGGGAACACCGGGGAGCTGTTTTTT.

The chain is built from TRBV12-3 or TRBV12-4 and TRBJ2-4; TRBD2 is a possible D gene (5 bases). The CDR3 sequence is 18 residues long. Trimming stripped 4 bases from V and 1 base from J, with 20 bases between. This CDR3 reads CASSYRPNPRGAKNIQYF. CDR3 coding DNA: TGTGCCAGCAGTTACCGCCCGAATCCCCGAGGGGCCAAAAACATTCAGTACTTC.

This clonotype has more than one count but fewer than ten. The chain links TRBV4-3 to TRBJ2-3; 7 bases agree with TRBD2. Unmatched junction bases numbered 9, after V lost 0 bases and J lost 6 bases. The CDR3 totals 16 residues. CDR1 and CDR2 (germline): LGHNA, YSLEER. This CDR3 reads CASSQDEGGPYDTQYF. The CDR3 region has the DNA TGCGCCAGCAGCCAAGATGAGGGAGGGCCGTATGATACGCAGTATTTT.

The chain combines TRBV2 with TRBJ1-3, with 8 bases that match TRBD1. This CDR3 region has 15 residues. The germline V gene has CDR1 SNHLY and CDR2 FYNNEI. The V segment lost 10 bases and the J segment 0 bases; nucleotides outside the gene matches: 8. CDR3 amino acids: CATRQGFSSGNTIYF. CDR3 bases: TGTGCCACCCGACAGGGGTTTAGCTCTGGAAACACCATATATTTT.

This clonotype has a handful of counts. This chain uses TRBV20-1 with TRBJ1-5; 8 nucleotides line up with TRBD1. Germline V gene sequence: CDR1 DFQATT, CDR2 SNEGSKA (reference sequence). V was pared by 2 bases and J by 3 bases, with 9 bases of the junction left unmatched. This CDR3 has 16 residues. CDR3 nucleotide sequence: TGCAGTGCTAGAACAACCCCGGACAGGGTCAATCAGCCCCAGCATTTT. Translation: CSARTTPDRVNQPQHF.

This clonotype was counted between two and nine times. The V gene is TRBV6-1, the J gene TRBJ2-1; TRBD2 matches 14 bases. Germline V lookup: CDR1 MNHNS, CDR2 SASEGT. J was trimmed by 7 bases and V by 4 bases; bases with no gene match: 6. The CDR3 contains 16 residues. The CDR3, as DNA: TGTGCCAGCAGTGGACTAGCGGGAGGGGACGATAATGAGCAGTTCTTC. Protein: CASSGLAGGDDNEQFF.

The chain combines TRBV5-5 with TRBJ2-1; D not resolved. The V gene lost 1 base and the J gene lost 5 bases, with 7 bases spanning the gap. In germline, CDR1 is SGHKS, CDR2 YYEKEE (reference sequence). This CDR3 has 13 residues. CDR3 DNA: TGTGCCAGCAGCTTGTCTGTTAACAATGAGCAGTTCTTC. Its translation: CASSLSVNNEQFF.

This clonotype appeared a few times. The V call is TRBV20-1, the J call TRBJ2-3; D might be TRBD2 (5 bases). V lost 3 bases and J lost 5, with 9 bases in between. This CDR3 is built from 12 residues. CDR1 is DFQATT and CDR2 is SNEGSKA in the germline V gene (reference sequence). The CDR3 DNA reads as TGCAGTGCTAGCGAAGGACTAGATACGCAGTATTTT. Translation: CSASEGLDTQYF.

In this sample, this clonotype turned up a few times. The rearrangement links TRBV6-5 to TRBJ2-5; D gene ambiguous. Germline assignment: CDR1 MNHEY and CDR2 SVGAGI. V lost 8 bases and J lost 4, with 14 bases in between. The CDR3 runs to 13 residues. The CDR3 is CASVPRTGETQYF. The CDR3 DNA follows: TGTGCCAGCGTGCCGCGGACCGGAGAGACCCAGTACTTC.

V and J are TRBV6-5 and TRBJ1-5; D ambiguous. Between the trimmed V and J ends, which lost 6 bases and 2 bases, there was a span of 14 bases. This CDR3 is built from 15 residues. Germline lookup yields CDR1 MNHEY and CDR2 SVGAGI. CDR3 sequence: CASSLGGKGNQPQHF. CDR3 nucleotides: TGTGCCAGCAGCCTGGGAGGGAAGGGCAATCAGCCCCAGCATTTT.

The chain joins TRBV20-1 to TRBJ1-1, with D uncertain. Germline assignment: CDR1 DFQATT and CDR2 SNEGSKA (reference sequence). V was trimmed by 3 bases and J by 1 base, leaving 3 bases between them. The CDR3 extends over 11 amino acids. CDR3 sequence reads: CSASTNTEAFF. The CDR3 coding sequence is TGCAGTGCTAGCACGAACACTGAAGCTTTCTTT.

This clonotype was counted only a few times. The chain links TRBV25-1 to TRBJ2-7; D tentatively fits TRBD1 or TRBD2 (5 bases each). The germline V and J ends were trimmed by 1 base and 1 base, with 11 bases remaining between them. Per the germline V gene, CDR1 is MGHDK and CDR2 is SYGVNS. This CDR3 contains 15 residues. CDR3 protein: CASSELLGESYEQYF. As DNA, the CDR3 is TGTGCCAGCAGTGAATTGCTGGGGGAGTCCTACGAGCAGTACTTC.

This clonotype was seen at least ten times. The rearrangement links TRBV12-3 or TRBV12-4 to TRBJ1-5; no definite D call. V lost 3 bases to trimming and J lost 6 bases, with 6 bases between them. CDR3 length: 12 amino acids. The CDR3 sequence is CASSFISQPQHF. The CDR3, as DNA: TGTGCCAGCAGTTTTATTAGTCAGCCCCAGCATTTT.

This chain joins TRBV6-1 and TRBJ1-2; D remains ambiguous. CDR1 and CDR2 from the germline V gene are MNHNS and SASEGT. This CDR3 comprises 12 residues. V lost 7 bases to trimming and J lost 1 base, with 7 bases between them. The CDR3 DNA reads as TGTGCCAGCAACGACCGTAACTATGGCTACACCTTC. Translating it yields CASNDRNYGYTF.

This clonotype has a count of ten or more. The chain joins TRBV20-1 to TRBJ2-6; 8 bases agree with TRBD2. V was pared by 2 bases and J by 2 bases, with 11 bases of the junction left unmatched. This CDR3 comprises 18 residues. CDR1 is DFQATT and CDR2 is SNEGSKA in the germline V gene (reference sequence). CDR3 loop: CSARIGGAGETGANVLTF. CDR3 DNA sequence: TGCAGTGCTAGAATTGGGGGAGCGGGAGAAACTGGGGCCAACGTCCTGACTTTC.

The V gene is TRBV29-1, the J gene TRBJ2-1; no definite D call. Trimming shortened V by 4 bases and J by 0 bases, and 13 bases separated the two germline ends. The CDR3 length is 15 residues. Germline CDR1 SQVTM, CDR2 ANQGSEA. DNA of the CDR3: TGCAGCGTTGTAATTGCTAGGTTCTCCTACAATGAGCAGTTCTTC. Its protein is CSVVIARFSYNEQFF.

The chain joins TRBV4-3 to TRBJ2-1; 9 bases fit TRBD1. CDR1 is LGHNA, CDR2 YSLEER, per germline. CDR3 length: 15 amino acids. Trimming cost V 4 bases and J 7 bases; bases outside gene matches: 8. The CDR3 here is CASSRGTGKRNEQFF. CDR3 nucleotide sequence: TGCGCCAGCAGCCGGGGGACAGGGAAGCGGAATGAGCAGTTCTTC.

V usage is TRBV30 and J usage is TRBJ2-1, with TRBD1 identical over 9 bases. The CDR3 spans 18 residues. In germline, CDR1 is GTSNPN, CDR2 SVGIG (reference sequence). V shed 0 bases, J shed 4 bases, and the junction held 13 bases outside the gene matches. The CDR3 bases are TGTGCCTGGAGTGTACACTTGGGGACAGGGATCAGATACAATGAGCAGTTCTTC. Protein sequence: CAWSVHLGTGIRYNEQFF.

This clonotype was detected only a few times. The chain recombines TRBV29-1 with TRBJ2-1; tentative D call: TRBD2 (6 bases). With 3 bases removed from V and 8 bases from J, the gap between germline ends came to 8 bases. The CDR3 is 11 amino acids. The germline V gene has CDR1 SQVTM and CDR2 ANQGSEA. As DNA, the CDR3 is TGCAGCGTTGATGGAGGGGATGAGCAGTTCTTC. Its translation is CSVDGGDEQFF.

This clonotype has at least ten counts. Relative to the germline gene, one junction end is altered; a read error may explain this. The J gene is TRBJ1-2, the V gene TRBV29-1, with D possibly TRBD1 on 5 matching bases. Per the germline V gene, CDR1 is SQVTM and CDR2 is ANQGSEA. The length of the CDR3 is 13 residues. CDR3: CSVEGVPDYGYTF. CDR3 nucleotide sequence: TGCAGCGTGGAAGGGGTCCCCGACTATGGCTACACCTTC.

In this sample, this clonotype turned up a few times. This chain links TRBV12-3 or TRBV12-4 with TRBJ2-5; 7 bases are a match to TRBD1. With 6 bases clipped from V and 2 bases from J, the junction kept 3 bases outside the gene matches. The CDR3 spans 13 residues. In nucleotides, the CDR3 is TGTGCCAGCAGCGGGACAGAACAAGAGACCCAGTACTTC. This sequence encodes CASSGTEQETQYF.

This clonotype was found a few times. The rearrangement links TRBV28 to TRBJ2-3, with a weak D call TRBD1 (5 bases). CDR3 size: 16 residues. Germline CDR1 and CDR2: MDHEN and SYDVKM. V was cut by 4 bases and J by 3 bases, with 17 bases left in between. CDR3 sequence (DNA): TGTGCCAGCAGTTCCCGGGCCAGGGTTTATACAGATACGCAGTATTTT. It is translated as CASSSRARVYTDTQYF.